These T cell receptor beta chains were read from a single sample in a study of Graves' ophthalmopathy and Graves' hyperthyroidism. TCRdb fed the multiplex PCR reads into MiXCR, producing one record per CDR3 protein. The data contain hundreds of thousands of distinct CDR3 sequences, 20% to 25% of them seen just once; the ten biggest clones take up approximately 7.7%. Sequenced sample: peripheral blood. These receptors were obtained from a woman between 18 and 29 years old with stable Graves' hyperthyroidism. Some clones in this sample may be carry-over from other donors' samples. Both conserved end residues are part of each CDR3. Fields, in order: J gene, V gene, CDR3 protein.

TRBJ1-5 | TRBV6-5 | CASSSEVRQPQHF
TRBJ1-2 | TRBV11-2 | CASSSPGGEGYTF
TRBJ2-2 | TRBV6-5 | CASVTVLRRGGTGELFF
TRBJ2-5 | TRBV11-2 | CASGQGVETQYF
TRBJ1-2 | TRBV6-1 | CASSDEGSGYTF
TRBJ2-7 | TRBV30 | CAWSPSYEQYF
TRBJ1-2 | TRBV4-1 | CASSQVGRGPGYTF
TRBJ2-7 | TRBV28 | CASRTGQSSGEQYF
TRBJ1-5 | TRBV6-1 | CASSDWGRFQPQHF
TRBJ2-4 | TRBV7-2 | CASSHGTAQNIQYF
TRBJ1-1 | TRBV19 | CASSISGAKNTEAFF
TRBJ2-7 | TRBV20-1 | CSARGPAGEVEQYF
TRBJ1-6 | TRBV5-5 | CASSLAGGWNSPLHF
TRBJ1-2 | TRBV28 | CATGTPQGYTF
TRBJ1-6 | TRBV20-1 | CSAAVGALDSPLHF
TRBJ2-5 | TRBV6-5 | CASRTGGKETQYF
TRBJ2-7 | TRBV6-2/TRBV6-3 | CASRGGLEQYF
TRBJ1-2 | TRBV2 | CASSVGGVGDGYTF
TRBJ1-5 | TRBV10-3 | CAISADGDGQPQHF
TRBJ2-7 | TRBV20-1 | CSATLGGPYEQYF
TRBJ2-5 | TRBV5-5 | CASSRGQGSETQCF
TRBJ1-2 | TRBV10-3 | CAIRGDNYGYTF
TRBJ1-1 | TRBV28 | CASSLYGSEPEAFF
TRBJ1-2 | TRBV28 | CASRLLGGEYGYTF
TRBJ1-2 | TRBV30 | CAWNPARGRRYGGYTF
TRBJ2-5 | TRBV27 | CASSPSGWQETQYF
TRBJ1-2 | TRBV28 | CASRRQGANYGYTF
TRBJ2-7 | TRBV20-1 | CSAMTGQSSYEQYF
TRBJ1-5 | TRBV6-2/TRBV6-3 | CASRPPGGVQPQHF
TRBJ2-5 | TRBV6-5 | CASSYGGRRETQYF
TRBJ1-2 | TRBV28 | CASSGPGHRQNANYGYTF
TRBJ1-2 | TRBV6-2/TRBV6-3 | CASSDRQLYGYTF
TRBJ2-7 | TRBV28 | CAVTSANEQYF
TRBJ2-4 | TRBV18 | CASSPPGQGRGIQYF
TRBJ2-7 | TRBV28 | CASSFVGGETYEQYF
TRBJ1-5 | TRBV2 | CASIPGWGWDNQPQHF
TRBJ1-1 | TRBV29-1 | CSVIWGTLGMSEAFF
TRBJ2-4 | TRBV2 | CASSDTSGRDIQYF
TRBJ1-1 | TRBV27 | CASSLGPRGNTEAFF
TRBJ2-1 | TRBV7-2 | CASTPGVYYNEQFF
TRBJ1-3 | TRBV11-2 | CASSPTRPASGNTIYF
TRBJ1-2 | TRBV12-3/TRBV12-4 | CASSLEVRGDGYTF